The clone carrying this T cell receptor beta chain has a handful of counts. Profiled with immunoSEQ multiplex PCR; TCRdb holds only in-frame clones, not every one. The sample consists of 290,000 or so clones, around 90% of them appearing once. The data were taken from a study of blood T cell repertoires in COVID-19. Germline V gives CDR1 ENHRY, CDR2 SYGVKD. The CDR3 spans 14 residues. The J segment lost 0 bases and the V segment lost 7 bases, leaving 3 bases of the junction unmatched. The sequence was obtained from a woman in her twenties or thirties who had recovered from COVID-19. Input material: PBMCs or T cells enriched from blood (not recorded which). The V gene is TRBV10-3, the J gene TRBJ2-1, with 7 bases lining up with TRBD2. In nucleotides, the CDR3 is TGTGCCATCAAGCCGGGAGGCTCCTACAATGAGCAGTTCTTC. Amino acid sequence: CAIKPGGSYNEQFF.